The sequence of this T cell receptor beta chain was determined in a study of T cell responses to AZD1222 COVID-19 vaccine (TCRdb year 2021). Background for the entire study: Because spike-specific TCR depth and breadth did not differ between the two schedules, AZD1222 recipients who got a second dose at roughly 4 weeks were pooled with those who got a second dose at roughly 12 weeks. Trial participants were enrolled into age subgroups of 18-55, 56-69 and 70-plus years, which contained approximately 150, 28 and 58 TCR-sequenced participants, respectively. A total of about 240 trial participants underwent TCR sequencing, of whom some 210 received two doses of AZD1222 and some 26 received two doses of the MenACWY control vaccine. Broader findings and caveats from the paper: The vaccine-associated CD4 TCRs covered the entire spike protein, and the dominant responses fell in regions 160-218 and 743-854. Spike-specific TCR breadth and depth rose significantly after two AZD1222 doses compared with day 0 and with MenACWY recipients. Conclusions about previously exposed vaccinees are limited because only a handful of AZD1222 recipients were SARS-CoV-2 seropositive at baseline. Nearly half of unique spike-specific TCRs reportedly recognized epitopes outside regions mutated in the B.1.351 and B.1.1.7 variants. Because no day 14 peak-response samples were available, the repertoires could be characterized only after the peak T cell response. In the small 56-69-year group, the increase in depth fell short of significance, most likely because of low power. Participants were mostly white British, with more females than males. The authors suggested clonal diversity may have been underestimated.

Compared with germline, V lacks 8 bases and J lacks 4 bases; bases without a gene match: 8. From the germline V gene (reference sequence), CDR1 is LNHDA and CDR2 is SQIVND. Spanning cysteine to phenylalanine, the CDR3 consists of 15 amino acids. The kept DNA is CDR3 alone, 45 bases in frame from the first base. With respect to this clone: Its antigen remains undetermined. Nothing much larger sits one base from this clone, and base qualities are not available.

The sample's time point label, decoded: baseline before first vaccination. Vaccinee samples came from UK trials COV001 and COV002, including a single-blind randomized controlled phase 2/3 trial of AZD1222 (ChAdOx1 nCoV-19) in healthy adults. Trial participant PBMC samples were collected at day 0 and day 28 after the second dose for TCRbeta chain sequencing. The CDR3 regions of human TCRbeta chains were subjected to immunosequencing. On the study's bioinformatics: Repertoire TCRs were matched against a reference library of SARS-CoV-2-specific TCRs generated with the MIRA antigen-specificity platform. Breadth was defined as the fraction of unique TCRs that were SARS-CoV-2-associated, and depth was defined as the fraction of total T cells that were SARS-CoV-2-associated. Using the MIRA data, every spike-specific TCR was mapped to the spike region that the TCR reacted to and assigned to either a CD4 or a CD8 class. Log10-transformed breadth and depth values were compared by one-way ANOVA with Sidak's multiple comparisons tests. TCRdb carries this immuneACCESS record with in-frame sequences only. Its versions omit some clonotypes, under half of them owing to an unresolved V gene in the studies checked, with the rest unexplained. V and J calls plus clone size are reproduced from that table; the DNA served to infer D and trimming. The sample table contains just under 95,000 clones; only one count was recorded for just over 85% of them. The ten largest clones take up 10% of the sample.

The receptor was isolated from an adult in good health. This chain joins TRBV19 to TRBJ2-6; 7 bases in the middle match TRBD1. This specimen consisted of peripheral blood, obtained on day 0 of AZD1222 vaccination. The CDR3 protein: CASGRQGNGANVLTF. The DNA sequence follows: TGTGCCAGTGGACGACAGGGAAACGGGGCCAACGTCCTGACTTTC.